The 27 T cell receptor beta chains presented below share a single source sample, sequenced in a study of yellow fever vaccine responses in identical twins. One entry per CDR3 protein results from TCRdb running MiXCR on the RT-PCR reads. In the table there are under 30,000 distinct CDR3 sequences, 77% of which are singletons. Sequences were derived from T cells from blood (PBMCs), unsorted or a sorted subset (not recorded which), sampled before or after yellow fever vaccination (not recorded which). The receptors were sampled from a woman aged 18-29 years who received the yellow fever vaccine.

The V call is TRBV18, the J call TRBJ2-3; TRBD2 aligns across 9 bases. V lost 5 bases to trimming and J lost 0 bases; unmatched junction nucleotides: 9. CDR3 length: 17 amino acids. Germline V gives CDR1 KGHSH, CDR2 LQKENI. The CDR3 reads CASSSDRLAASTDTQYF. CDR3 DNA: TGTGCCAGCTCATCGGATAGACTAGCGGCAAGCACAGATACGCAGTATTTT.

This chain connects TRBV10-1 to TRBJ1-2; weak D call: TRBD1 (5 bases). The V end lost 7 bases, the J end lost 8 bases, and 14 bases lay between the germline ends. This CDR3 is built from 12 residues. CDR1 and CDR2 from the germline V gene are WNHNN and SYGVQD (reference sequence). The CDR3: CASKDGTGGYTF. The CDR3 nucleotides are TGCGCCAGCAAAGACGGGACTGGGGGCTACACCTTC.

This clonotype has only one observation. CDR3 loop: CASSFLQSKGYTF. Written as DNA, the CDR3 is TGTGCCAGCAGTTTCCTTCAGTCGAAAGGCTACACCTTC. This chain joins TRBV27 and TRBJ1-2; D gene unclear. CDR1 is MNHEY, CDR2 SMNVEV, per germline (reference sequence). Trimming shortened V by 3 bases and J by 8 bases, and 13 bases separated the two germline ends. The CDR3 runs 13 residues.

This clonotype was detected a few times. The chain is built from TRBV15 and TRBJ2-7, with 7 bases lining up with TRBD1. Germline CDR1 reads LNHNV; CDR2 reads YYDKDF (reference sequence). The CDR3 has 16 residues. The junction had 9 bases not matched to a gene; V was cut back by 0 bases and J by 4 bases. The CDR3 DNA sequence: TGTGCCACCAGCAGAGATGGTACTGGGACAGCTTACGAGCAGTACTTC. Translated: CATSRDGTGTAYEQYF.

In regard to this clonotype: The junction departs from germline at one end; a sequencing error may be responsible. This sequence joins TRBV18 and TRBJ2-1; D is undetermined. Germline values: CDR1 KGHSH, CDR2 LQKENI. The CDR3 totals 14 residues. Here the CDR3 DNA reads TGTACCAGCTCTCTTGGGCTGGGGTACAATGAGCAGTTCTTC. Translating it yields CTSSLGLGYNEQFF.

V and J are TRBV20-1 and TRBJ1-5, with D hard to call. The CDR3 covers 14 residues. Germline CDR1 is DFQATT and CDR2 is SNEGSKA (reference sequence). V was cut by 6 bases and J by 2 bases, with 14 bases left in between. The CDR3 reads CSAWTGIGNQPQHF. CDR3 in DNA: TGCAGTGCGTGGACGGGAATCGGCAATCAGCCCCAGCATTTT.

The chain is built from TRBV18 and TRBJ2-1; D assignment may be TRBD1 or TRBD2 (5 bases each). The germline gives CDR1 KGHSH, CDR2 LQKENI. V was pared by 0 bases and J by 0 bases, with 9 bases between. This CDR3 has 16 residues. The CDR3 DNA reads as TGTGCCAGCTCACCACCAACGGGGCCCTCCTACAATGAGCAGTTCTTC. Translated, it gives CASSPPTGPSYNEQFF. Together with reference TRBV18 and TRBJ2-1, the CDR3 gives the full variable domain: NAGVMQNPRHLVRRRGQEARLRCSPMKGHSHVYWYRQLPEEGLKFMVYLQKENIIDESGMPKERFSAEFPKEGPSILRIQQVVRGDSAAYFCASSPPTGPSYNEQFFGPGTRLTVL.

The chain joins TRBV11-1 to TRBJ2-1; 9 positions agree with TRBD2. J was trimmed by 4 bases and V by 5 bases; bases with no gene match: 9. Germline-derived CDR1 and CDR2 are SGHAT and FQDESV (reference sequence). The CDR3 extends over 16 amino acids. DNA of the CDR3: TGTGCCAGCAGCCCGAGGACTAGCGTTCGTTACAATGAGCAGTTCTTC. Translated: CASSPRTSVRYNEQFF.

The genes are TRBV20-1 and TRBJ2-5, with D perhaps matching TRBD1 or TRBD2 (5 bases each). This CDR3 has 15 residues. Germline CDR1 is DFQATT and CDR2 is SNEGSKA (reference sequence). Deletions cut 3 bases from V and 2 bases from J, with 16 bases between. In DNA, the CDR3 is TGCAGTGCTAGGGGGACCTCAAATCGACAAGAGACCCAGTACTTC. Its translation: CSARGTSNRQETQYF.

The V and J genes are TRBV13 and TRBJ2-2; 14 bases match TRBD2. Germline CDR1 is PRHDT and CDR2 is FYEKMQ (reference sequence). Unmatched junction bases numbered 7, after V lost 5 bases and J lost 5 bases. This CDR3 region has 17 residues. CDR3 in DNA: TGTGCCAGCAGCGGAGCCGGACTAGCGGGAGGTACCGGGGAGCTGTTTTTT. Its protein product is CASSGAGLAGGTGELFF.

V usage is TRBV11-1 and J usage is TRBJ1-3, with no clear D. Germline CDR1 SGHAT, CDR2 FQDESV (reference sequence). V gave up 6 bases and J gave up 3 bases, with 6 bases separating them. This CDR3 has 12 amino acids. The CDR3 reads CASRVDGNTIYF. In DNA form, the CDR3 reads TGTGCCAGCAGAGTGGATGGAAACACCATATATTTT.

V and J are TRBV25-1 and TRBJ2-5; D is unclear. There are 12 residues in the CDR3. Germline V gene lookup returns CDR1 MGHDK and CDR2 SYGVNS. V lost 4 bases, J lost 5 bases, and 8 bases lay in between. CDR3 protein: CASSGVSETQYF. The CDR3 DNA reads TGTGCCAGCAGTGGGGTATCGGAGACCCAGTACTTC.

The chain couples TRBV4-1 to TRBJ2-7, with 8 bases identical to TRBD1. Germline lookup yields CDR1 MGHRA and CDR2 YSYEKL. V gave up 0 bases and J gave up 13 bases; unmatched junction bases: 5. The CDR3 runs 12 residues. CDR3 region: CASSQEPQGVYF. DNA of the CDR3: TGCGCCAGCAGCCAAGAACCACAGGGGGTATACTTC.

This chain connects TRBV7-9 to TRBJ2-3, with D unresolved. Trimming removed 0 bases from V and 6 bases from J, with 7 bases in between. The CDR3 totals 13 residues. CDR1 SEHNR and CDR2 FQNEAQ come from the germline V gene (reference sequence). DNA for the CDR3: TGTGCCAGCAGCTTAGCGGCTGCCGATACGCAGTATTTT. Its translation: CASSLAAADTQYF.

In this sample, this clonotype turned up a few times. V gene TRBV29-1 combines with J gene TRBJ2-1, with 9 nucleotides matching TRBD2. This CDR3 has 13 residues. Germline V CDR1 and CDR2: SQVTM, ANQGSEA. The V gene end was trimmed by 1 base and the J gene end by 11 bases; junction bases not matched to a gene: 6. CDR3 protein: CSVEGSPSGKQFF. CDR3 bases: TGCAGCGTTGAAGGTAGCCCTAGCGGGAAGCAGTTCTTC.

The chain has TRBV29-1 and TRBJ2-7, with D possibly being TRBD2 (6 bases). The germline CDR1 and CDR2 sequences are SQVTM and ANQGSEA. Trimming stripped 6 bases from V and 0 bases from J, with 21 bases between. CDR3 length: 16 amino acids. The DNA for the CDR3 is TGCAGCGTCCTTCTGGGGGACGCGGGAAGCTCCTACGAGCAGTACTTC. It codes for CSVLLGDAGSSYEQYF.

The chain uses TRBV20-1 and TRBJ2-5, with unresolved D. The CDR3 sequence is 9 residues long. V was trimmed by 0 bases and J by 9 bases, leaving 2 bases between them. Germline-derived CDR1 and CDR2 are DFQATT and SNEGSKA (reference sequence). This chain's CDR3 is CSARDSQYF. DNA of the CDR3: TGCAGTGCTAGAGACTCCCAGTACTTC.

J is TRBJ1-1 and V is TRBV29-1; D is perhaps TRBD1 (5 bases). This CDR3 has 11 amino acids. In germline, CDR1 is SQVTM, CDR2 ANQGSEA. Trimming cost V 4 bases and J 5 bases, with 8 bases left between them. In nucleotides, the CDR3 is TGCAGCGTTGGCCAGGGAACTGAAGCTTTCTTT. Its translation is CSVGQGTEAFF.

This chain connects TRBV10-3 to TRBJ2-7; D unclear. This CDR3 has 12 amino acids. Looked up from germline, CDR1 is ENHRY and CDR2 is SYGVKD. The V end was cut by 1 base, the J end by 5 bases, with 6 bases between. CDR3: CAISELANEQYF. In nucleotides, the CDR3 is TGTGCCATCAGTGAGTTGGCTAACGAGCAGTACTTC.

V is TRBV5-1 and J is TRBJ1-1; possibly TRBD1 for D (5 bases). The CDR3 is 14 residues long. V was trimmed by 0 bases and J by 4 bases, leaving 10 bases between them. CDR1 is SGHRS and CDR2 is YFSETQ in the germline V gene. The CDR3 loop reads CASSLAGTGTEAFF. The CDR3, as DNA: TGCGCCAGCAGCTTGGCAGGGACGGGCACTGAAGCTTTCTTT.

The chain recombines TRBV11-2 with TRBJ2-1; D remains unclear. Germline CDR1 and CDR2: SGHAT and FQNNGV. This CDR3 has 18 amino acids. V was cut by 5 bases and J by 0 bases, with 20 bases left in between. The CDR3 DNA reads TGTGCCAGCAGCGTAGGGTCCCCTCTCGAAAGCTCCTACAATGAGCAGTTCTTC. Its translation: CASSVGSPLESSYNEQFF.

This clonotype was recorded only once. The chain has TRBV20-1 and TRBJ2-7, with D unclear. CDR3 length equals 11 residues. The V end was cut by 5 bases, the J end by 5 bases, with 10 bases between. Germline CDR1 is DFQATT and CDR2 is SNEGSKA (reference sequence). CDR3 DNA sequence: TGCAGTGCTCGGGTGACCGACGAGCAGTACTTC. It codes for CSARVTDEQYF.

This chain connects TRBV11-1 to TRBJ2-1; D possibly corresponds to TRBD2 (6 bases). V was pared by 8 bases and J by 0 bases, with 11 bases between. Germline V gives CDR1 SGHAT, CDR2 FQDESV (reference sequence). The CDR3 spans 14 residues. The CDR3 reads CASGAGISYNEQFF. CDR3 DNA: TGTGCCAGCGGGGCGGGGATCTCCTACAATGAGCAGTTCTTC.

CDR3 loop: CASSLIPSSYNEQFF. DNA for the CDR3: TGTGCCAGCAGCTTAATTCCAAGCTCCTACAATGAGCAGTTCTTC. The chain has TRBV7-3 and TRBJ2-1; D is undetermined. CDR1 and CDR2 (germline): SGHTA, FQGTGA. This CDR3 is built from 15 residues. Trimming stripped 1 base from V and 0 bases from J, with 7 bases between.

The genes are TRBV29-1 and TRBJ2-7, with TRBD2 matching 12 bases. Per germline, CDR1 SQVTM and CDR2 ANQGSEA. Trimming took 6 bases from V and 1 from J; bases not matched to a gene: 4. This CDR3 is built from 14 residues. The CDR3 sequence is CSVSLAGGSYEQYF. The CDR3 bases are TGCAGCGTCTCACTAGCGGGAGGTTCCTACGAGCAGTACTTC.

J is TRBJ1-6 and V is TRBV18; no firm D call. There are 13 residues in the CDR3. V shed 6 bases and J shed 7 bases, with 10 bases lying between them. Germline V gives CDR1 KGHSH, CDR2 LQKENI. In nucleotides, the CDR3 is TGTGCCAGCTCTGGGGATCGGAATTCACCCCTCCACTTT. This translates into CASSGDRNSPLHF. Using reference TRBV18 and TRBJ1-6 for the parts outside the CDR3, the full variable domain is NAGVMQNPRHLVRRRGQEARLRCSPMKGHSHVYWYRQLPEEGLKFMVYLQKENIIDESGMPKERFSAEFPKEGPSILRIQQVVRGDSAAYFCASSGDRNSPLHFGNGTRLTVT.

This CDR3 is CASSDRDRAYEQYV. The CDR3 coding sequence is TGTGCCAGCAGTGATAGGGACAGGGCCTACGAGCAGTACGTC. The chain joins TRBV2 to TRBJ2-7; 9 nucleotides line up with TRBD1. The CDR3 is made up of 14 amino acids. Trimming cost V 3 bases and J 2 bases; bases outside gene matches: 2. Per germline, CDR1 SNHLY and CDR2 FYNNEI.